The sequence of this T cell receptor (beta chain) was determined in a study of Tregs in tolerant kidney transplant recipients. Only in-frame clones appear in the TCRdb table, and some are missing; sequencing was by immunoSEQ multiplex PCR. The sample lists 200,000 to 300,000 clones; more than 65% were seen once. The V and J ends lost 3 bases and 6 bases, in that order; junction bases with no gene match: 4. The germline V gene encodes CDR1 SNHLY and CDR2 FYNNEI. This CDR3 is 13 amino acids long. CD4+CD25+CD127- Tregs, CD4+CD25- non-Tregs, CD4 and CD8 cells were sorted. J is TRBJ2-7 and V is TRBV2; 8 nucleotides line up with TRBD1. Sequenced: CD4+ T cells from blood. The clonotype was recovered from a human donor in good health. CDR3 DNA: TGTGCCAGCAGTGAGCAGGGGGCTCGCGAGCAGTACTTC. Translated, it gives CASSEQGAREQYF.